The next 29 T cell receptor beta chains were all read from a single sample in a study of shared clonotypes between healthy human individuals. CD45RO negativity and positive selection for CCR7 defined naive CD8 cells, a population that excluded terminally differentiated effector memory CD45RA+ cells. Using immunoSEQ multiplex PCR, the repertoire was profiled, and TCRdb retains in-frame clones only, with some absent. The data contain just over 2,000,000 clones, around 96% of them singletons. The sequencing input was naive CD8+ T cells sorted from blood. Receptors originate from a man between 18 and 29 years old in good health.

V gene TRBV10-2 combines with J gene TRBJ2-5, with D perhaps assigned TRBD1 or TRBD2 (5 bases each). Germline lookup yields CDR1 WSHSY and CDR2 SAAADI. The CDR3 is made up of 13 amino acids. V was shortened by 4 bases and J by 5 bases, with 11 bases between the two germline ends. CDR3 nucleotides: TGCGCCAGCAGTGGGGACGGGATGGAGACCCAGTACTTC. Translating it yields CASSGDGMETQYF.

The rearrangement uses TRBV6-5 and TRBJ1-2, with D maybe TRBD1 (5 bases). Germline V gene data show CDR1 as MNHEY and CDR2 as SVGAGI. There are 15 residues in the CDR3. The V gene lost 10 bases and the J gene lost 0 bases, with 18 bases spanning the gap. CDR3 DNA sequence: TGTGCCACCAAATTTCCCGGGACGGCTAACTATGGCTACACCTTC. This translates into CATKFPGTANYGYTF.

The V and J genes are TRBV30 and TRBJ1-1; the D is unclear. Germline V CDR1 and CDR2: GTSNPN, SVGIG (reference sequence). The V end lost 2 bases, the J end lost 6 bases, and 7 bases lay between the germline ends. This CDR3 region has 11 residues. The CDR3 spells CAWSNSPEAFF. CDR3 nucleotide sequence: TGTGCCTGGAGTAACAGCCCTGAAGCTTTCTTT.

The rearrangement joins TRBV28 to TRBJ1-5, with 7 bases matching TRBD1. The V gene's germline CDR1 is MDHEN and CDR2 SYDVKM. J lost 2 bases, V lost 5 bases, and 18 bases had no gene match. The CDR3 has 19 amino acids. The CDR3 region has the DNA TGTGCCAGCAGTCCGGACAGGATCCCCTCGAATCGGCGCAATCAGCCCCAGCATTTT. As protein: CASSPDRIPSNRRNQPQHF.

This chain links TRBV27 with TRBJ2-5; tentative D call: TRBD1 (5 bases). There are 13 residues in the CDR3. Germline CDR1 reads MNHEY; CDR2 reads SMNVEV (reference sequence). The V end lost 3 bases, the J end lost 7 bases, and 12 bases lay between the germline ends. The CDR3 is CASSFGGARTQYF. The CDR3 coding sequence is TGTGCCAGCAGTTTCGGTGGGGCTCGGACCCAGTACTTC.

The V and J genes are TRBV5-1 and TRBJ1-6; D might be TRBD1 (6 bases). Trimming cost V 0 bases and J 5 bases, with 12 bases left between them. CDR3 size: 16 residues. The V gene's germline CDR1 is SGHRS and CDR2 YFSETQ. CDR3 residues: CASSLVYPGDNSPLHF. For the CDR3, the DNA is TGCGCCAGCAGCTTGGTCTATCCAGGGGATAATTCACCCCTCCACTTT.

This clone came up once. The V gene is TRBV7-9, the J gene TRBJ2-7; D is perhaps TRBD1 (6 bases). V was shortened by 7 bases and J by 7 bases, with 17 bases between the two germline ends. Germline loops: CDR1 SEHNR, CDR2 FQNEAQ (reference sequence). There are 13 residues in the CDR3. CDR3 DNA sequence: TGTGCCAGCAACGGCAGGGGTCAGTATGAGCAGTACTTC. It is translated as CASNGRGQYEQYF.

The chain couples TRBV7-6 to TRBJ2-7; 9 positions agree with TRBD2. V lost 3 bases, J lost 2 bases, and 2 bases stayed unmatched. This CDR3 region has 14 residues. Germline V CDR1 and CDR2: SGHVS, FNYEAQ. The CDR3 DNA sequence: TGTGCCAGCAGCTTTAGCGGGAGCCCCTACGAGCAGTACTTC. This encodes CASSFSGSPYEQYF.

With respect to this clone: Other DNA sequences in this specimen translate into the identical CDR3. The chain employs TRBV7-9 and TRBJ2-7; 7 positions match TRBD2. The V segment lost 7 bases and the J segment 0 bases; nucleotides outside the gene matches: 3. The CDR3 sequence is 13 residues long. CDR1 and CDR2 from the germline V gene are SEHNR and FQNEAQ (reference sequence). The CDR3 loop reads CASTPGGSYEQYF. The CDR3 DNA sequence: TGTGCCAGCACTCCGGGAGGCTCCTACGAGCAGTACTTC.

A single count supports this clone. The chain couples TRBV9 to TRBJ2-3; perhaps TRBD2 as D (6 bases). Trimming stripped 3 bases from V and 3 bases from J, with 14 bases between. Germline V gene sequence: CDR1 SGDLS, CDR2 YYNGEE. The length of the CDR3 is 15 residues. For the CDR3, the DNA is TGTGCCAGCAGCGCCGGGACTCAACAAACAGATACGCAGTATTTT. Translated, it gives CASSAGTQQTDTQYF. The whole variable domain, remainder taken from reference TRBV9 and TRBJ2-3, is DSGVTQTPKHLITATGQRVTLRCSPRSGDLSVYWYQQSLDQGLQFLIQYYNGEERAKGNILERFSAQQFPDLHSELNLSSLELGDSALYFCASSAGTQQTDTQYFGPGTRLTVL.

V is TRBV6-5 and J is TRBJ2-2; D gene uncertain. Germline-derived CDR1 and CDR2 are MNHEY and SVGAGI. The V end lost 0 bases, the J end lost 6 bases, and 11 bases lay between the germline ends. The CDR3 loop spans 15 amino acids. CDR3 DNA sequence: TGTGCCAGCAGTTACTCGATTTCACCGCCCGGGGAGCTGTTTTTT. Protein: CASSYSISPPGELFF.

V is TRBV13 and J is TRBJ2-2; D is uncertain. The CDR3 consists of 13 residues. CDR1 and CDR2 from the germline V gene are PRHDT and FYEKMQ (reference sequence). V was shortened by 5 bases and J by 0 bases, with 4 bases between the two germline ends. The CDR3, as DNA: TGTGCCAGCAGCCCTACGAACACCGGGGAGCTGTTTTTT. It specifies CASSPTNTGELFF.

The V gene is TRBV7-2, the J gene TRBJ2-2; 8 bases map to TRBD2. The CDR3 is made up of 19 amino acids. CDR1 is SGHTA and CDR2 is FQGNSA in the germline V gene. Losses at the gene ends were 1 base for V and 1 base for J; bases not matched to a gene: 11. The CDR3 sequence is CASSLEGSGMTVNTGELFF. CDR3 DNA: TGTGCCAGCAGCTTAGAAGGTAGCGGGATGACAGTGAACACCGGGGAGCTGTTTTTT.

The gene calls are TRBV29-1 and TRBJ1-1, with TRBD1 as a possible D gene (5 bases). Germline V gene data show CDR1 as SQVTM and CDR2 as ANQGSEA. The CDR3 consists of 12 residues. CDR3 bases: TGCAGGGCGGGACCGGATAACACTGAAGCTTTCTTT. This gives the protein CRAGPDNTEAFF.

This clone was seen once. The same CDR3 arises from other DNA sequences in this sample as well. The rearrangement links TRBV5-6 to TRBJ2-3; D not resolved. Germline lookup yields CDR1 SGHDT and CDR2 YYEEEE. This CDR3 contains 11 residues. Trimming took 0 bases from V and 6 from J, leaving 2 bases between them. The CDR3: CASSLADTQYF. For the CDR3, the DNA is TGTGCCAGCAGCTTGGCCGATACGCAGTATTTT.

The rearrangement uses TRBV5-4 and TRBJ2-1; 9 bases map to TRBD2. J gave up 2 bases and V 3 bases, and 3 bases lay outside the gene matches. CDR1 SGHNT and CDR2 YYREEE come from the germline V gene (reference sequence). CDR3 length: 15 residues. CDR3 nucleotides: TGTGCCAGCAGCTCCATAGCGGGGGCCTACAATGAGCAGTTCTTC. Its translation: CASSSIAGAYNEQFF. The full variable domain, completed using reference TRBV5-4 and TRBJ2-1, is ETGVTQSPTHLIKTRGQQVTLRCSSQSGHNTVSWYQQALGQGPQFIFQYYREEENGRGNFPPRFSGLQFPNYSSELNVNALELDDSALYLCASSSIAGAYNEQFFGPGTRLTVL.

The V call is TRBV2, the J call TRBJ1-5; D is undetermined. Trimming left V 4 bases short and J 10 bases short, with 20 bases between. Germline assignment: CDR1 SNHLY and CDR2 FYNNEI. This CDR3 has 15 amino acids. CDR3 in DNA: TGTGCCAGCAGTGCCTTAAGTCTCGGACGGGGTCCCCAGCATTTT. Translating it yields CASSALSLGRGPQHF.

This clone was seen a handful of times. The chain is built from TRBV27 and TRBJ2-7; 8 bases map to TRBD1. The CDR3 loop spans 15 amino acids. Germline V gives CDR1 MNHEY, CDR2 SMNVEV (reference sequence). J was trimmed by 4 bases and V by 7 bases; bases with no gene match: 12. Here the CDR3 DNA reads TGTGCCAGCACGCTAACGGCAGGGGGCTGGTACGAGCAGTACTTC. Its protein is CASTLTAGGWYEQYF.

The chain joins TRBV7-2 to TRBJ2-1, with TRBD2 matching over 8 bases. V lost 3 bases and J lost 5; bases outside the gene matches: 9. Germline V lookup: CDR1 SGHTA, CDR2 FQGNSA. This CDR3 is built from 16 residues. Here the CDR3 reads CASSLGSGERHNEQFF. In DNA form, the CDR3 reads TGTGCCAGCAGCTTGGGTAGCGGGGAGAGACACAATGAGCAGTTCTTC. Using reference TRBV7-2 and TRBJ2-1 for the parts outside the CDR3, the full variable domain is GAGVSQSPSNKVTEKGKDVELRCDPISGHTALYWYRQSLGQGLEFLIYFQGNSAPDKSGLPSDRFSAERTGGSVSTLTIQRTQQEDSAVYLCASSLGSGERHNEQFFGPGTRLTVL.

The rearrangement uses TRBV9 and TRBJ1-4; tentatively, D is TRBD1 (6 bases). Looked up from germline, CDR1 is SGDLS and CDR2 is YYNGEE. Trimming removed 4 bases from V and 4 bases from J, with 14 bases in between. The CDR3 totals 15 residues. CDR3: CASSKGTNVNEKLFF. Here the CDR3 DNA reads TGTGCCAGCAGCAAAGGGACAAACGTTAATGAAAAACTGTTTTTT.

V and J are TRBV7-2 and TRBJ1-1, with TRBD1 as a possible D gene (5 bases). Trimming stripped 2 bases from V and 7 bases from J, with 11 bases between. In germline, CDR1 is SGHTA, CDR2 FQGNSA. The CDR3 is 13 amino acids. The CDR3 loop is CASSLWDGREAFF. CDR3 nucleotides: TGTGCCAGCAGCTTATGGGACGGACGTGAAGCTTTCTTT.

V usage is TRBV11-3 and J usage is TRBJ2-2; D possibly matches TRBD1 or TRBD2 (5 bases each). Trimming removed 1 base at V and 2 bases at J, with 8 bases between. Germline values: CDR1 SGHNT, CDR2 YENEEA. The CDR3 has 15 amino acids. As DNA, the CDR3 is TGTGCCAGCAGCTTAGCGAGGGGAAACACCGGGGAGCTGTTTTTT. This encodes CASSLARGNTGELFF.

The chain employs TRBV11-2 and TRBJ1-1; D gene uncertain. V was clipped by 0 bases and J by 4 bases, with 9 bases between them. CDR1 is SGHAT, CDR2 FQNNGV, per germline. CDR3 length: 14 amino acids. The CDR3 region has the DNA TGTGCCAGCAGCTTAGATGTAAGTAGCACTGAAGCTTTCTTT. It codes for CASSLDVSSTEAFF.

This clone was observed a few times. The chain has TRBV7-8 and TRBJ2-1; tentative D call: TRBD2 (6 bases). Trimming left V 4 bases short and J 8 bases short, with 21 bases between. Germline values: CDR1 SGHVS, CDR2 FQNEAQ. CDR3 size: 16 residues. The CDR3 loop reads CASSWRPGSWFDEQFF. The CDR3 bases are TGTGCCAGCAGCTGGCGGCCCGGGAGTTGGTTCGATGAGCAGTTCTTC.

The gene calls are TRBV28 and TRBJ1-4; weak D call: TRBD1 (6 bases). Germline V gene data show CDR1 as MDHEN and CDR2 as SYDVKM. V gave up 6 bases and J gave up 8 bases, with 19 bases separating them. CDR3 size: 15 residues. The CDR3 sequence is CASRQTGLHGEKLFF. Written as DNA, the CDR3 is TGTGCCAGCAGACAAACAGGGCTCCATGGGGAAAAACTGTTTTTT.

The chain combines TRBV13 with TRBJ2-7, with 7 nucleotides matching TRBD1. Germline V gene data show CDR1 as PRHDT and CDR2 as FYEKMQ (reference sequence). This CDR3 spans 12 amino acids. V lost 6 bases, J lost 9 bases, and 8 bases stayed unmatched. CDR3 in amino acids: CASSLQGNAQYF. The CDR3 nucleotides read TGTGCCAGCAGTTTACAGGGGAACGCGCAGTACTTC.

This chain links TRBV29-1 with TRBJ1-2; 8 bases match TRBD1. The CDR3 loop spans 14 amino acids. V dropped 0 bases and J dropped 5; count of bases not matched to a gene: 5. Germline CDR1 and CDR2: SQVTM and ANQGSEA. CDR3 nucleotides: TGCAGCGTTGAAGAGTGGGACAGGAGATATGGCTACACCTTC. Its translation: CSVEEWDRRYGYTF.

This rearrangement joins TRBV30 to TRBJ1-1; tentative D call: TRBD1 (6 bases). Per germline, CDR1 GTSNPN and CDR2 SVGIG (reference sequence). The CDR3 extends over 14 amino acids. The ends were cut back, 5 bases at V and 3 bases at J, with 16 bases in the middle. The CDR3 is CAWDDQGSDTEAFF. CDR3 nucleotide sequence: TGTGCCTGGGACGATCAGGGGTCCGACACTGAAGCTTTCTTT.

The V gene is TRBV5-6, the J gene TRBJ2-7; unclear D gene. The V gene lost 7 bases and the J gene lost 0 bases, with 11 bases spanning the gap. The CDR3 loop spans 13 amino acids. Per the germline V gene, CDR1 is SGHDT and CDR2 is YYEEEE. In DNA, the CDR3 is TGTGCCAGCTACACAGAAAACTCCTACGAGCAGTACTTC. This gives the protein CASYTENSYEQYF.